Sequencing of this T cell receptor beta chain was carried out in a study of blood T cell repertoires in COVID-19. Categorization into cohorts depended on clinical history that participants reported. Method: immunoSEQ multiplex PCR; TCRdb's copy keeps in-frame clones and lacks some. The data show fewer than 350,000 clones, around 84% seen once. The germline CDR1 and CDR2 sequences are MGHRA and YSYEKL. V gave up 3 bases and J gave up 4 bases; unmatched junction bases: 9. The CDR3 is 16 residues long. Sequences were obtained from PBMCs or T cells enriched from blood (not recorded which). The genes are TRBV4-1 and TRBJ1-5, with 7 bases matching TRBD1. The source of this sequence is a woman in her fifties or sixties who had recovered from COVID-19. The CDR3 protein is CASSQPGTAANQPQHF. The CDR3 region has the DNA TGCGCCAGCAGCCAGCCCGGGACAGCCGCTAATCAGCCCCAGCATTTT.